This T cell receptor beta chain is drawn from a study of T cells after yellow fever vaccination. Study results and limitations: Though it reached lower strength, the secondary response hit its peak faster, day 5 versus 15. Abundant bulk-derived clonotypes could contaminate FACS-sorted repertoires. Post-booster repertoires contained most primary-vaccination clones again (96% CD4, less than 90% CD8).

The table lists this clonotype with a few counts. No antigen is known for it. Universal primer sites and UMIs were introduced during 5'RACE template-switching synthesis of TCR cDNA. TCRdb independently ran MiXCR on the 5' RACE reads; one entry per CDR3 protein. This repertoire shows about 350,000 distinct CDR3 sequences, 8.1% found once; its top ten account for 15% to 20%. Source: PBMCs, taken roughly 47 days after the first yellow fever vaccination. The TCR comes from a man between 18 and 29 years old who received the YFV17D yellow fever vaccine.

CDR3 in DNA: TGCGCCAGCAGCTTGTACAGGAGCACTGAAGCTTTCTTT. As protein: CASSLYRSTEAFF. This chain links TRBV5-1 with TRBJ1-1; tentative D call: TRBD1 (5 bases). Trimming removed 1 base at V and 4 bases at J, with 8 bases between. Germline CDR1 is SGHRS and CDR2 is YFSETQ. The CDR3 has 13 residues.